This T cell receptor beta chain was documented in a study of shared clonotypes between healthy human individuals. Study findings and constraints: Memory subsets had estimated richness that was generally smaller than that of naive subsets. It was the non-shared clonotypes that had lower generation probabilities than clonotypes shared by all four donors.

CDR3 length equals 14 residues. V lost 4 bases to trimming and J lost 1 base; unmatched junction nucleotides: 4. CDR1 and CDR2 (germline): SGDLS, YYNGEE. This clone was seen only once. Its antigen remains unknown. In the study's own analysis: Filtering differed, since immunoSEQ gave only junction sequences and no quality scores. Sequencing used immunoSEQ multiplex PCR; TCRdb keeps in-frame clones, though not all of them. The V and J calls and the clone size are those of that table, but D and trimming were determined from the DNA. This sample has 950,000 to 1,100,000 clones, with about 76% found just once.

The rearrangement links TRBV9 to TRBJ1-2; 7 bases are shared with TRBD1. This clonotype was sampled from a man younger than 35 in good health. The sample consisted of memory CD4+ T cells sorted from blood. Subset given: CD45RA-negative fraction. The DNA of the CDR3 is TGTGCCAGCAGCCTCAGACAGGGTAACTATGGCTACACCTTC. It codes for CASSLRQGNYGYTF.